A single sample is the source of the 31 T cell receptor beta chains below, sequenced in a study of cytotoxic CD8 clonotypes in ibrutinib-treated CLL (dated by TCRdb to about 2021). The sample's time point label, decoded: more than 10 months on ibrutinib. Receptor amplification or capture employed the immunoSEQ multiplex PCR assay. TCRdb retrieved this table from immuneACCESS and kept in-frame rearrangements only. Not all clones are present; in checked studies, unresolved V genes account for under half, and no reason is known for the remainder. This sample lists 80,000 to 95,000 clones; 75% to 85% were detected once. The ten largest make up nearly 5% of the sample. This material consisted of PBMCs, taken after 12 months of ibrutinib treatment. The receptors were sampled from a human donor with chronic lymphocytic leukemia.

CDR3: CASMGQRANEKLFF. The CDR3 region has the DNA TGTGCCAGCATGGGACAGAGGGCTAATGAAAAACTGTTTTTT. The chain recombines TRBV6-1 with TRBJ1-4; 7 nucleotides line up with TRBD1. CDR1 is MNHNS, CDR2 SASEGT, per germline. The CDR3 sequence is 14 residues long. V was clipped by 7 bases and J by 3 bases; unmatched bases: 5.

This chain links TRBV11-2 with TRBJ2-1; D remains unclear. V was clipped by 2 bases and J by 8 bases, with 13 bases between them. The CDR3 spans 14 residues. The germline CDR1 and CDR2 sequences are SGHAT and FQNNGV. CDR3 residues: CASSLSSILDEQFF. The CDR3, as DNA: TGTGCCAGCAGCTTAAGTAGCATCCTTGATGAGCAGTTCTTC. The full variable domain, rest sourced from reference TRBV11-2 and TRBJ2-1, is EAGVAQSPRYKIIEKRQSVAFWCNPISGHATLYWYQQILGQGPKLLIQFQNNGVVDDSQLPKDRFSAERLKGVDSTLKIQPAKLEDSAVYLCASSLSSILDEQFFGPGTRLTVL.

This chain links TRBV27 with TRBJ2-3; 8 bases are a match to TRBD2. This CDR3 has 15 amino acids. Germline V lookup: CDR1 MNHEY, CDR2 SMNVEV (reference sequence). V lost 0 bases and J lost 6; bases outside the gene matches: 5. The CDR3 loop reads CASSLSGLEGDTQYF. For the CDR3, the DNA is TGTGCCAGCAGTTTATCGGGACTAGAGGGGGATACGCAGTATTTT.

The chain uses TRBV5-5 and TRBJ2-7; 8 bases are a match to TRBD2. Germline CDR1 is SGHKS and CDR2 is YYEKEE (reference sequence). The CDR3 runs to 14 residues. Losses at the gene ends were 3 bases for V and 7 bases for J; bases not matched to a gene: 9. In nucleotides, the CDR3 is TGTGCCAGCAGCTCAGGCCCCCGGGGGGGGGAGCAGTACTTC. Translation gives CASSSGPRGGEQYF. The full variable domain, with the rest looked up from reference TRBV5-5 and TRBJ2-7, is DAGVTQSPTHLIKTRGQQVTLRCSPISGHKSVSWYQQVLGQGPQFIFQYYEKEERGRGNFPDRFSARQFPNYSSELNVNALLLGDSALYLCASSSGPRGGEQYFGPGTRLTVT.

The rearrangement links TRBV7-2 to TRBJ2-3; possibly TRBD1 or TRBD2 for D (5 bases each). With 3 bases removed from V and 2 bases from J, the gap between germline ends came to 9 bases. The CDR3 spans 14 residues. Germline-derived CDR1 and CDR2 are SGHTA and FQGNSA. CDR3 bases: TGTGCCAGCAGCTTTGGGGGTTACACAGATACGCAGTATTTT. Translated, it gives CASSFGGYTDTQYF.

J is TRBJ1-1 and V is TRBV6-6; tentatively, D is TRBD1 (5 bases). Germline V gene sequence: CDR1 MNHNY, CDR2 SVGAGI (reference sequence). The CDR3 runs to 16 residues. Trimming took off 6 bases at V and 0 bases at J, with 17 bases between the two ends. CDR3 in DNA: TGTGCCAGCAGGGGACCGGGGGGTACCTTGAACACTGAAGCTTTCTTT. Translating it yields CASRGPGGTLNTEAFF.

The chain is built from TRBV7-3 and TRBJ2-3; D might be TRBD2 (7 bases). Trimming pared 1 base from V and 2 bases from J, leaving 13 bases between. The CDR3 spans 16 residues. Germline CDR1 is SGHTA and CDR2 is FQGTGA. CDR3 coding DNA: TGTGCCAGCAGCTTAAAGGGGGGGACCAACACAGATACGCAGTATTTT. It translates to CASSLKGGTNTDTQYF.

V and J are TRBV7-9 and TRBJ2-7, with D tentatively TRBD2 (5 bases). Germline V CDR1 and CDR2: SEHNR, FQNEAQ (reference sequence). This CDR3 is built from 13 residues. V was pared by 1 base and J by 7 bases, with 11 bases between. The DNA of the CDR3 is TGTGCCAGCAGCTTAGGGGAGAGTCGGGAGCAGTACTTC. Its translation: CASSLGESREQYF.

V usage is TRBV18 and J usage is TRBJ2-7; 9 bases fit TRBD1. J gave up 7 bases and V 4 bases, and 17 bases lay outside the gene matches. Germline V gives CDR1 KGHSH, CDR2 LQKENI. The CDR3 spans 17 residues. Here the CDR3 DNA reads TGTGCCAGCTCACAGATGACAGGGGGTCTCGGGGGAACTGAGCAGTACTTC. Protein product: CASSQMTGGLGGTEQYF.

The chain links TRBV18 to TRBJ2-2; 8 nucleotides agree with TRBD1. J lost 7 bases, V lost 3 bases, and 7 bases had no gene match. The CDR3 is 15 amino acids. Germline values: CDR1 KGHSH, CDR2 LQKENI. The chain's CDR3 is CASSPTSTGVGELFF. The CDR3 region has the DNA TGTGCCAGCTCACCCACCTCGACAGGGGTCGGGGAGCTGTTTTTT.

The V call is TRBV27, the J call TRBJ1-5; D may be TRBD1 (6 bases). Trimming shortened V by 2 bases and J by 0 bases, and 14 bases separated the two germline ends. Per germline, CDR1 MNHEY and CDR2 SMNVEV (reference sequence). The CDR3 has 17 amino acids. In nucleotides, the CDR3 is TGTGCCAGCAGTTTAAGGGGGGACCCGAATAGCAATCAGCCCCAGCATTTT. Translating gives CASSLRGDPNSNQPQHF.

The genes are TRBV6-5 and TRBJ2-1; D possibly corresponds to TRBD2 (7 bases). The V gene's germline CDR1 is MNHEY and CDR2 SVGAGI. This CDR3 is built from 15 residues. Trimming left V 6 bases short and J 5 bases short, with 17 bases between. CDR3 protein: CASSPLAGAHNEQFF. The CDR3 coding sequence is TGTGCCAGCAGCCCCCTGGCGGGGGCCCACAATGAGCAGTTCTTC.

The CDR3 region has the DNA TGCGCCAGCAGCCGAGGACAGATTGATCAGCCCCAGCATTTT. The encoded protein is CASSRGQIDQPQHF. The rearrangement joins TRBV4-3 to TRBJ1-5, with a tentative D call TRBD1 (6 bases). The CDR3 is made up of 14 amino acids. Germline CDR1 reads LGHNA; CDR2 reads YSLEER. Between the trimmed V and J ends, which lost 4 bases and 5 bases, there was a span of 12 bases.

This clone appeared a few times. This sequence joins TRBV6-6 and TRBJ2-7, with a possible D match to TRBD1 (5 bases). The CDR3 runs to 13 residues. Trimming pared 4 bases from V and 5 bases from J, leaving 12 bases between. Germline V gene sequence: CDR1 MNHNY, CDR2 SVGAGI (reference sequence). The CDR3 DNA sequence: TGTGCCAGCAGTTTCGGCAGGGCCAACGAGCAGTACTTC. This gives the protein CASSFGRANEQYF.

This chain joins TRBV28 and TRBJ2-3; TRBD2 matches 12 bases. This CDR3 is built from 15 residues. V lost 2 bases to trimming and J lost 6 bases; unmatched junction nucleotides: 3. The germline gives CDR1 MDHEN, CDR2 SYDVKM. The CDR3, as DNA: TGTGCCAGCAGTTTACTAGCGGGGGGGCCCGATACGCAGTATTTT. This encodes CASSLLAGGPDTQYF.

A few counts support this clone. V and J are TRBV7-2 and TRBJ1-1; unclear D gene. The CDR3 is made up of 13 amino acids. Trimming took off 5 bases at V and 2 bases at J, with 9 bases between the two ends. The germline CDR1 and CDR2 sequences are SGHTA and FQGNSA. CDR3 protein: CASSPGGNTEAFF. CDR3 coding DNA: TGTGCCAGCAGCCCCGGCGGCAACACTGAAGCTTTCTTT.

The rearrangement links TRBV5-1 to TRBJ2-2; TRBD1 or TRBD2 may be the D gene (5 bases each). Germline lookup yields CDR1 SGHRS and CDR2 YFSETQ. The V end lost 4 bases, the J end lost 8 bases, and 18 bases lay between the germline ends. The CDR3 covers 15 residues. Here the CDR3 reads CASSPPGTSVGELFF. In DNA, the CDR3 is TGCGCCAGCAGCCCCCCGGGGACCTCGGTGGGGGAGCTGTTTTTT.

This clone was seen a single time. The genes are TRBV28 and TRBJ1-5; D is undetermined. V lost 1 base, J lost 11 bases, and 12 bases lay in between. The CDR3 extends over 13 amino acids. Germline CDR1 MDHEN, CDR2 SYDVKM. In nucleotides, the CDR3 is TGTGCCAGCAGTTTATTTGCTCCTCCGGCCCAGCATTTT. Residues: CASSLFAPPAQHF. Variable domain in full (rest from reference TRBV28 and TRBJ1-5): DVKVTQSSRYLVKRTGEKVFLECVQDMDHENMFWYRQDPGLGLRLIYFSYDVKMKEKGDIPEGYSVSREKKERFSLILESASTNQTSMYLCASSLFAPPAQHFGDGTRLSIL.

The chain employs TRBV27 and TRBJ1-1; no reliable D call. The CDR3 covers 14 residues. With 3 bases removed from V and 6 bases from J, the gap between germline ends came to 14 bases. CDR1 and CDR2 (germline): MNHEY, SMNVEV (reference sequence). The CDR3 bases are TGTGCCAGCAGTTTTATTGGGCGAGGTGCTGAAGCTTTCTTT. Amino acids: CASSFIGRGAEAFF.

V and J are TRBV20-1 and TRBJ1-6; D is uncertain. The V end lost 3 bases, the J end lost 18 bases, and 15 bases lay between the germline ends. Germline V gives CDR1 DFQATT, CDR2 SNEGSKA (reference sequence). The CDR3 spans 11 residues. The CDR3 nucleotides are TGCAGTGCTAGGGGCGGTGTCGGTCCCCACTTT. Translating gives CSARGGVGPHF.

The chain has TRBV27 and TRBJ2-7, with 11 positions matching TRBD2. Germline assignment: CDR1 MNHEY and CDR2 SMNVEV (reference sequence). This CDR3 has 16 residues. The ends lost 3 bases at V and 2 bases at J; junction bases unmatched: 6. CDR3 residues: CASSFLGTSGAYEQYF. The CDR3 DNA reads TGTGCCAGCAGTTTCCTCGGGACTAGCGGAGCCTACGAGCAGTACTTC.

V gene TRBV7-8 combines with J gene TRBJ1-5, with a weak D call TRBD1 (6 bases). CDR1 SGHVS and CDR2 FQNEAQ come from the germline V gene. This CDR3 spans 15 amino acids. The V end was cut by 5 bases, the J end by 0 bases, with 11 bases between. The CDR3 here is CASSPGTTSNQPQHF. Here the CDR3 DNA reads TGTGCCAGCAGCCCTGGGACAACTAGCAATCAGCCCCAGCATTTT.

V is TRBV7-9 and J is TRBJ2-2; D tentatively reads TRBD1 or TRBD2 (6 bases each). CDR1 and CDR2 from the germline V gene are SEHNR and FQNEAQ (reference sequence). V was shortened by 2 bases and J by 6 bases, with 16 bases between the two germline ends. This CDR3 is built from 16 residues. CDR3 DNA: TGTGCCAGCAGCTTAATTCCGGGGGCCGGGGCCGGGGAGCTGTTTTTT. This encodes CASSLIPGAGAGELFF.

V usage is TRBV27 and J usage is TRBJ1-1, with D hard to call. This CDR3 contains 13 residues. CDR1 is MNHEY, CDR2 SMNVEV, per germline (reference sequence). The ends were cut back, 5 bases at V and 5 bases at J, with 12 bases in the middle. In DNA, the CDR3 is TGTGCCAGCAGTCCCCGGGGAAGGACTGAAGCTTTCTTT. Translating gives CASSPRGRTEAFF.

CDR3 bases: TGTGCCATCAGTCCGGACGGACCCCTGGGCTACACCTTC. Translated: CAISPDGPLGYTF. The chain employs TRBV10-3 and TRBJ1-2, with unresolved D. CDR3 length equals 13 residues. With 5 bases removed from V and 8 bases from J, the gap between germline ends came to 15 bases. In germline, CDR1 is ENHRY, CDR2 SYGVKD.

The V call is TRBV6-4, the J call TRBJ1-1; D is unclear. Germline V lookup: CDR1 MRHNA, CDR2 SNTAGT. V was cut by 4 bases and J by 0 bases, with 9 bases left in between. The CDR3 is made up of 14 amino acids. The CDR3 DNA reads TGTGCCAGCAGTGCCGATAGGATGAACACTGAAGCTTTCTTT. Its translation: CASSADRMNTEAFF.

This clone has just one count. The chain couples TRBV18 to TRBJ1-3; TRBD1 matches 7 bases. CDR1 KGHSH and CDR2 LQKENI come from the germline V gene. The ends lost 3 bases at V and 4 bases at J; junction bases unmatched: 9. The CDR3 consists of 16 residues. The CDR3 protein is CASSPRQGTKGNTIYF. The DNA of the CDR3 is TGTGCCAGCTCACCTCGACAGGGTACGAAAGGAAACACCATATATTTT.

The gene calls are TRBV7-2 and TRBJ2-2, with 7 nucleotides matching TRBD1. The V segment lost 5 bases and the J segment 0 bases; nucleotides outside the gene matches: 6. This CDR3 spans 16 amino acids. Germline V gene data show CDR1 as SGHTA and CDR2 as FQGNSA. CDR3 region: CASSPQGGPNTGELFF. The CDR3 DNA reads TGTGCCAGCAGCCCCCAAGGGGGCCCGAACACCGGGGAGCTGTTTTTT.

The V gene is TRBV28, the J gene TRBJ2-7, with 7 bases lining up with TRBD1. Trimming took 7 bases from V and 3 from J; bases not matched to a gene: 9. CDR3 length: 14 residues. Per the germline V gene, CDR1 is MDHEN and CDR2 is SYDVKM. CDR3 DNA sequence: TGTGCCAGCATTAGTGAGGGGGCCGGCTACGAGCAGTACTTC. It is translated as CASISEGAGYEQYF.

J is TRBJ1-2 and V is TRBV5-1; D possibly corresponds to TRBD1 (6 bases). The CDR3 runs to 16 residues. The germline CDR1 and CDR2 sequences are SGHRS and YFSETQ. V lost 4 bases and J 3 bases, leaving 19 bases between the germline ends. CDR3 loop: CASSPGGRGLDYGYTF. The CDR3 nucleotides are TGCGCCAGCAGCCCCGGGGGGCGGGGGCTCGACTATGGCTACACCTTC.

V and J are TRBV7-9 and TRBJ2-1; no clear D. V gave up 2 bases and J gave up 7 bases, with 3 bases separating them. Germline CDR1 and CDR2: SEHNR and FQNEAQ (reference sequence). This CDR3 has 11 residues. The CDR3 DNA reads TGTGCCAGCAGCTTATGGAATGAGCAGTTCTTC. It specifies CASSLWNEQFF.